This T cell receptor beta chain was documented in a study of PD-1 blockade in classical Hodgkin lymphoma (dated by TCRdb to 2020 to 2021). With respect to the entire study: Nivolumab dosing was 3 mg/kg intravenously every 2 weeks, continuing until either disease progression or unacceptable toxicity. The study used TCR beta sequencing and CyTOF to define a peripheral blood immune signature of response to PD-1 blockade in classical Hodgkin lymphoma.

As to this clone: Its recognized antigen is unknown. No much larger clone is present one base from it, and per-base qualities are unavailable.

Genomic DNA was isolated using the Qiagen DNeasy kit from unsorted PBMCs as well as from negatively selected CD4+ and CD8+ fractions. Using primers that anneal to V and J segments, immunoSEQ multiplex PCR amplified the TCR beta CDR3 regions. A synthetic immune receptor repertoire was used to minimize amplification bias, and any residual bias was removed computationally once sequencing was done. The original methods were these. Repertoire diversity was quantified as the Shannon entropy index using custom Python scripts. The unsorted, CD4+ and CD8+ repertoires were each analyzed separately, with the exception of combined analyses, where CD4+ and CD8+ sequences were merged in silico. Clonal expansion was defined as at least a 2-fold frequency increase after treatment relative to C1D1, with a pseudocount of 0.5 for undetected baseline clones. Clones with 0 or 1 copy at C1D1 were classified as singleton clones, and clones with 2 or more copies were classified as non-singleton clones. Clones expanded in unsorted samples were assigned a CD4+, CD8+ or unknown annotation through matching of protein sequences in sorted samples from the same patient. Diversity changes from C1D1 to C4D1 were tested in paired samples using Wilcoxon tests. Held by TCRdb, this immuneACCESS table contains in-frame sequences only and omits some clones. Under half of the omission traces to an unresolved V gene where checked; the cause of the rest is unknown. The V and J calls and clone size come from that table; D and trimming were worked out from the DNA. The sample profile shows 3,500 to 5,000 clones; under 80% of them were found once. Jointly, the top ten make up approximately 52% of the sample.

Points the paper makes about the study in general: Baseline TCR diversity was reported to be lower in newly diagnosed patients than in healthy donors and to be lower still in relapsed/refractory patients. Only a single clinical trial cohort was studied, and what caused the repertoire differences, possibly disease activity or prior therapy, remained undefined. CD4+ but not CD8+ TCR diversity rose significantly by C4D1 (p=0.0027 vs p=0.16), most apparent in complete responders (p=0.02). Lower diversity was observed in patients in whom nivolumab was started less than 1 year after ASCT, and these patients were excluded from later analyses so that confounding by immune reconstitution would be avoided. Trial patients with a complete response had baseline diversity similar to that of newly diagnosed patients, while partial responders and progressors had significantly lower diversity.

V and J are trimmed by 5 bases and 2 bases, and the gene matches miss 4 bases of the junction. Sequences GTSNPN (CDR1) and SVGIG (CDR2) are obtained from the germline V gene (reference sequence). The cysteine opens and the phenylalanine closes a CDR3 of 13 amino acids. Solely the CDR3 DNA is kept, with 39 bases framed from the first base. The time point tag for this specimen amounts to: cycle 4 day 1 (C4D1), after less than seven weeks of nivolumab. Relapse after autologous stem cell transplantation had occurred in all trial patients, and cohorts A, B and C were distinguished by prior brentuximab vedotin exposure. The trial cohort was composed of over 50 patients with relapsed/refractory classical Hodgkin lymphoma, for whom complete response, partial response or progressive disease was recorded as best overall response. Trial patients were treated with single-agent nivolumab in the multi-cohort phase II CheckMate 205 trial. An independent review committee assessed best overall response by applying the 2007 International Working Group response criteria. Trial PBMCs were collected just before the start of nivolumab (C1D1) and during therapy at cycle 2 day 1 and cycle 4 day 1. Peripheral blood was collected in 8 mL Vacutainer Cell Preparation Tubes, from which PBMCs were isolated by centrifugation and then cryopreserved.

The source is a human donor with classical Hodgkin lymphoma. The material was peripheral blood mononuclear cells (PBMCs), obtained before the fourth cycle of nivolumab. The chain couples TRBV30 to TRBJ2-7, and TRBD2 aligns with 9 junction nucleotides. Read as DNA, the sequence is TGTGCCTGGCGGGTAGCGGGGGCCTACGAGCAGTACTTC. The encoded protein is CAWRVAGAYEQYF.